This T cell receptor beta chain is from a study of T cells after posttransplantation cyclophosphamide. Clones were read by immunoSEQ multiplex PCR, and TCRdb kept only the in-frame ones, dropping some. The sample includes around 22,000 clones, approximately 88% of them seen just once. For this clone: The antigen is undetermined.

Overall study findings and caveats: Blood and skin or GI T cell repertoires showed limited TRB overlap.

Control samples came 1 year after myeloablative marrow transplants with methotrexate plus calcineurin inhibitor. The CDR3 runs to 17 residues. The J segment lost 6 bases and the V segment lost 5 bases, leaving 14 bases of the junction unmatched. The germline CDR1 and CDR2 sequences are MNHEY and SMNVEV (reference sequence). The material was PBMCs, obtained after an allogeneic stem cell transplant with a calcineurin inhibitor and methotrexate. The chain links TRBV27 to TRBJ2-1; TRBD2 matches 9 bases. This clonotype was sampled from a female patient aged 45-65 years who received an allogeneic stem cell transplant from an unrelated donor, was CMV-positive, and had chronic GVHD only. The T cells may come from the graft donor. This CDR3 reads CASSETSGLPPSNEQFF. The CDR3 coding sequence is TGTGCCAGCAGTGAAACTAGCGGGCTACCACCGAGCAATGAGCAGTTCTTC.